This T cell receptor beta chain was recovered during a study of CD8 T cells in ankylosing spondylitis. Study-level results: Disease-linked clones reportedly showed significant enrichment in matched ankylosing spondylitis synovial fluid. Within peripheral blood, clones linked to disease were CD8+ and relatively rare. There was a TCR beta motif, made of eight highly homologous variants, that appeared characteristic of ankylosing spondylitis blood. Some motif variants had been reported before (in reactive arthritis synovial fluid and blood).

Each CDR3 protein gets one entry after TCRdb re-called the 5' RACE reads with MiXCR. The sample records fewer than 750,000 distinct CDR3 sequences, about 20% being singletons. About this clonotype itself: Its antigen is as yet unknown.

Deletions cut 3 bases from V and 9 bases from J, with 12 bases between. The length of the CDR3 is 13 residues. This TCR was sampled from a male donor with ankylosing spondylitis. The specimen sequenced was blood, either unsorted or a sorted T cell fraction (not recorded which). This chain joins TRBV12-3 or TRBV12-4 and TRBJ2-1; possibly TRBD1 for D (7 bases). The CDR3 sequence: CASSLVRGAEQFF. CDR3 DNA: TGTGCCAGCAGTTTGGTCAGGGGGGCTGAGCAGTTCTTC.